This T cell receptor beta chain was recorded in a study of blood T cell repertoires in COVID-19. For the study at large: Acute-phase and convalescent COVID-19 samples originated in the United States, Italy and Spain. T cells, B-cell-depleted T cells, or PBMCs supplied cDNA or gDNA.

After removal of 0 bases from V and 0 bases from J, the junction contained 5 bases not matched to a gene. The CDR3 is 16 residues long. Germline lookup yields CDR1 LNHNV and CDR2 YYDKDF (reference sequence). Seattle's cohort entered during active infection and was followed longitudinally. Source study methods: Quantification of nucleated cells was approximated via reference gene primer amplification. Assay used: immunoSEQ multiplex PCR; TCRdb lists only in-frame clones, some missing. The D gene and trimming were derived from the DNA, and the V and J assignments and clone size from that table. The sample yields a few hundred thousand clones, 85% to 90% seen once.

The rearrangement joins TRBV15 to TRBJ2-7; TRBD2 agrees at 7 bases. This receptor was obtained from a woman between 50 and 59 years old with COVID-19, enrolled during active disease. Source material: peripheral blood. Here the CDR3 DNA reads TGTGCCACCAGCAGAGAAGGAACTAGCGACTCCTACGAGCAGTACTTC. It codes for CATSREGTSDSYEQYF.